What follows describes a single TCR beta chain. This entry comes from a study of blood T cell repertoires in COVID-19. Study context: Collection of acute and convalescent COVID-19 samples took place in the United States, Italy and Spain. Sources were T cells, B-cell-depleted T cells, or PBMCs; the material itself was cDNA or gDNA.

The authors' processing: Reference gene primers were amplified, and this amplification served to estimate nucleated cell counts. Only in-frame clones appear in the TCRdb table, and some are missing; sequencing was by immunoSEQ multiplex PCR. That table is the source of V, J and clone size, and D and trimming were worked out from the DNA. Here the sample spans about 61,000 clones, 85% to 90% being singletons. CDR1 is LNHDA, CDR2 SQIVND, per germline (reference sequence). V was trimmed by 3 bases and J by 8 bases, leaving 13 bases between them. The CDR3 is made up of 14 amino acids. The V call is TRBV19, the J call TRBJ1-4, with D perhaps TRBD1 (5 bases). Sequencing was carried out using peripheral blood. This receptor was taken from a woman aged 80 or over with active COVID-19. This CDR3 reads CASSIWGEVEKLFF. DNA of the CDR3: TGTGCCAGTAGTATTTGGGGGGAGGTCGAAAAACTGTTTTTT.